The table lists the clone carrying this T cell receptor beta chain with a few counts. Primers: 60 Vbeta forward and 13 Jbeta reverse. Generated by immunoSEQ multiplex PCR, the TCRdb table keeps only in-frame clones and is missing some. The table lists more than 150,000 clones, about 80% of them singletons, with under 2% in the top ten. This sample is drawn from a study of cytomegalovirus exposure and HLA in healthy donors. The CDR3 is made up of 13 amino acids. CDR1 and CDR2 from the germline V gene are GTSNPN and SVGIG (reference sequence). V lost 7 bases and J lost 8; bases outside the gene matches: 10.

V usage is TRBV30 and J usage is TRBJ2-4, with 8 positions matching TRBD1. Sample: PBMCs. This clonotype was obtained from a woman aged 25-40 years in good health and CMV-seronegative. This chain's CDR3 is CALEGYRGDIQYF. The CDR3 DNA is TGTGCCTTGGAGGGCTACAGGGGGGACATTCAGTACTTC.